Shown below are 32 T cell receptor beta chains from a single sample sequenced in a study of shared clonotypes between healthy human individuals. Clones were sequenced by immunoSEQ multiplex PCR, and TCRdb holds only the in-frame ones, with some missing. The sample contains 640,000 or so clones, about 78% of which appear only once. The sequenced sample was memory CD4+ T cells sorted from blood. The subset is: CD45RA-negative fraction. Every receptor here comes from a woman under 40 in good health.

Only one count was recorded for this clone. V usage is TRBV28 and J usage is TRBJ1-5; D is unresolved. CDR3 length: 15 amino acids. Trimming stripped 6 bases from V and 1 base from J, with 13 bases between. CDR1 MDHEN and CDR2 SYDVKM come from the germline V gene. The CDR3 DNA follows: TGTGCCAGCAGCCAACGAGACGTGAGCAATCAGCCCCAGCATTTT. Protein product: CASSQRDVSNQPQHF.

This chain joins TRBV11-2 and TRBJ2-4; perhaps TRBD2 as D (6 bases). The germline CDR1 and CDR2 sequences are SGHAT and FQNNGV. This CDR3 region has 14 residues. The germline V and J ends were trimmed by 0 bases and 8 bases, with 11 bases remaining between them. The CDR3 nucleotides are TGTGCCAGCAGCTTAGAGGGGGGATGGGACATTCAGTACTTC. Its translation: CASSLEGGWDIQYF. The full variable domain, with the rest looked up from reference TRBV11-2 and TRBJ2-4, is EAGVAQSPRYKIIEKRQSVAFWCNPISGHATLYWYQQILGQGPKLLIQFQNNGVVDDSQLPKDRFSAERLKGVDSTLKIQPAKLEDSAVYLCASSLEGGWDIQYFGAGTRLSVL.

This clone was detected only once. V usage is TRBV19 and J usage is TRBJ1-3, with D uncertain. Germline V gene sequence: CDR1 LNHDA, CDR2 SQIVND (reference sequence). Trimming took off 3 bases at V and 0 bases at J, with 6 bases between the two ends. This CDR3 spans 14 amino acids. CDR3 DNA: TGTGCCAGTAGTATTAATTTCTCTGGAAACACCATATATTTT. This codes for CASSINFSGNTIYF.

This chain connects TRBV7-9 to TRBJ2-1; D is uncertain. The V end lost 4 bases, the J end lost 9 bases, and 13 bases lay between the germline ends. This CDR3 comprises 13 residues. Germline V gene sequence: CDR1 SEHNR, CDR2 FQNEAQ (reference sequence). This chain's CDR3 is CASSSPNVGEQFF. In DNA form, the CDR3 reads TGTGCCAGCAGCTCCCCCAACGTGGGTGAGCAGTTCTTC.

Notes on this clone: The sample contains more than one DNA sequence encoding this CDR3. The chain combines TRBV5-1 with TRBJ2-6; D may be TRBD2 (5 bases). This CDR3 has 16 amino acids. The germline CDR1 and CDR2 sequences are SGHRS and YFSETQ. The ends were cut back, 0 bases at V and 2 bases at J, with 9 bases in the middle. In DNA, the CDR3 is TGCGCCAGCAGCTTGGGGAAGGGAGCTGGGGCCAACGTCCTGACTTTC. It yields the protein CASSLGKGAGANVLTF.

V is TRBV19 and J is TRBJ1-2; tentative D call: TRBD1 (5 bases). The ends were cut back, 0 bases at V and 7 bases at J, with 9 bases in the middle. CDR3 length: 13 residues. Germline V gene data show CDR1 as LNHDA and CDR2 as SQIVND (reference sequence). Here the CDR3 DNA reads TGTGCCAGTAGTATAGAAAGAGGGACTGGCTACACCTTC. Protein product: CASSIERGTGYTF. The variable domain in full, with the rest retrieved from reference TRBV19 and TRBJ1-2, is DGGITQSPKYLFRKEGQNVTLSCEQNLNHDAMYWYRQDPGQGLRLIYYSQIVNDFQKGDIAEGYSVSREKKESFPLTVTSAQKNPTAFYLCASSIERGTGYTFGSGTRLTVV.

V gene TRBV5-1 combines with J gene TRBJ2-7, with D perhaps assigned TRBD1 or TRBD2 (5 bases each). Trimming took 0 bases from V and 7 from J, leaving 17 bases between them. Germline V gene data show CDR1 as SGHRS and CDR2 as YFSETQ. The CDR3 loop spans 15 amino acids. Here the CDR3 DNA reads TGCGCCAGCAGCTTGGAGGGACCGAGTCGGTGGGAGCAGTACTTC. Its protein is CASSLEGPSRWEQYF.

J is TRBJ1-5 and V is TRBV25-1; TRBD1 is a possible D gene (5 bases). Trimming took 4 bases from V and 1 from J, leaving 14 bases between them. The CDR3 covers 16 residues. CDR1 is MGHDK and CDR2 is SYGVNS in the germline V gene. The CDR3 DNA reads TGTGCCAGCAGTGCCGGAGGGGAGGGAAGCAATCAGCCCCAGCATTTT. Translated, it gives CASSAGGEGSNQPQHF. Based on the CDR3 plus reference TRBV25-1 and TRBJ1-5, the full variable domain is EADIYQTPRYLVIGTGKKITLECSQTMGHDKMYWYQQDPGMELHLIHYSYGVNSTEKGDLSSESTVSRIRTEHFPLTLESARPSHTSQYLCASSAGGEGSNQPQHFGDGTRLSIL.

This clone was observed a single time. The CDR3 nucleotides read TGTGCCAGCAGCCAAGAAGTCGGCGCTTCCGCGAACACCGGGGAGCTGTTTTTT. Translating it yields CASSQEVGASANTGELFF. V and J are TRBV4-2 and TRBJ2-2, with D unresolved. V was trimmed by 0 bases and J by 0 bases, leaving 14 bases between them. The CDR3 extends over 18 amino acids. Germline V lookup: CDR1 LGHNA, CDR2 YNFKEQ.

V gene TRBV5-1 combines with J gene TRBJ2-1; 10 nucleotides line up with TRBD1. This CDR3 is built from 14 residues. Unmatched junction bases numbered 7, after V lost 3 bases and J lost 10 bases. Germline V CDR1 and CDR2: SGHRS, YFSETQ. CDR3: CASSSGTGVLEQFF. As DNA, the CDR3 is TGCGCCAGCAGCTCCGGGACAGGGGTGTTGGAGCAGTTCTTC.

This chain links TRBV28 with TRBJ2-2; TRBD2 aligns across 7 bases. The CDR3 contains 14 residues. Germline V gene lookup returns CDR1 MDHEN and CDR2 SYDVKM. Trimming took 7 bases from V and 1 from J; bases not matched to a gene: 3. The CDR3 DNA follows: TGTGCCAGCAAGCCGGGGGGGAACACCGGGGAGCTGTTTTTT. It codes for CASKPGGNTGELFF.

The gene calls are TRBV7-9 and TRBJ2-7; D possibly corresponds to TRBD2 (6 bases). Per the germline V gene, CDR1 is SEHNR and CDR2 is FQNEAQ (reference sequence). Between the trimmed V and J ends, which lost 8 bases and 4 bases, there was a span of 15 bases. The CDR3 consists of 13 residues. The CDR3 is CASGSWRDYEQYF. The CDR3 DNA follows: TGTGCCAGCGGGTCGTGGAGGGATTACGAGCAGTACTTC.

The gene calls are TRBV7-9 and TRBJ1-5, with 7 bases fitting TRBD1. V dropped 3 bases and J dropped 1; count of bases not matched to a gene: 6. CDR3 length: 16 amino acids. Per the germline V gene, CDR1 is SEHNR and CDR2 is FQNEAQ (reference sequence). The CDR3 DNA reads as TGTGCCAGCAGCTTGGGAAGGGGACAGAGCAATCAGCCCCAGCATTTT. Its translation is CASSLGRGQSNQPQHF.

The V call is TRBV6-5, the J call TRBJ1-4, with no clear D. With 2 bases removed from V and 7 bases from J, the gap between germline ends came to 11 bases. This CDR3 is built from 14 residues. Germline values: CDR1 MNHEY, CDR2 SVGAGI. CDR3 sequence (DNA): TGTGCCAGCAGTTACAGACGATCTCGTGAAAAACTGTTTTTT. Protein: CASSYRRSREKLFF.

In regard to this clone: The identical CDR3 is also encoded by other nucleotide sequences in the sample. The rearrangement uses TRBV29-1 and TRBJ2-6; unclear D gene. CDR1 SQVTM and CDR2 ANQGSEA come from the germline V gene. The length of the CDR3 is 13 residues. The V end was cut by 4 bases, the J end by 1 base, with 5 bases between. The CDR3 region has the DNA TGCAGCGTTGGGAGATCTGGGGCCAACGTCCTGACTTTC. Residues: CSVGRSGANVLTF.

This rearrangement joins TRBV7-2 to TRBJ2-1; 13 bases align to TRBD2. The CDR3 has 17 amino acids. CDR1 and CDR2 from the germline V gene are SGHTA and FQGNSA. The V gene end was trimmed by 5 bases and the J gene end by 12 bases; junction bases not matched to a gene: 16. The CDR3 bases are TGTGCCAGCAGCGACCGGACTAGCGGGAGTAGATCCGCCGGGCAGTTCTTC. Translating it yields CASSDRTSGSRSAGQFF.

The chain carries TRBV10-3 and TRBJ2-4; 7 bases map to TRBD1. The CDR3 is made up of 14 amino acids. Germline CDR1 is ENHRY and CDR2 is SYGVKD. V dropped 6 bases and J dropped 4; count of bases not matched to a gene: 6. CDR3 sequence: CAISALGQKNIQYF. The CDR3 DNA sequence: TGTGCCATCAGCGCACTGGGACAGAAAAACATTCAGTACTTC.

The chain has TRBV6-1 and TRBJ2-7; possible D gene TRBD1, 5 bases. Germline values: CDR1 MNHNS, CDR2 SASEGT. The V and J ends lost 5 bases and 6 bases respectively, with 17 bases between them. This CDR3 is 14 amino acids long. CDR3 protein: CASSTTKDGAEQYF. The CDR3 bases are TGTGCCAGCAGTACCACCAAAGATGGGGCCGAGCAGTACTTC.

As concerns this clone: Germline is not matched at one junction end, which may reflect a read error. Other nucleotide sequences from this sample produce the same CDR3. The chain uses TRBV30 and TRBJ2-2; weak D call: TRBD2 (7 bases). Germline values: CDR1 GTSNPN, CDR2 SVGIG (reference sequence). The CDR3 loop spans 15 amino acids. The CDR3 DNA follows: TGTGCCTGGAGTGTAATCGGGAGGAGAGGGGGGGAACTGTTTTTT. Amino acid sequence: CAWSVIGRRGGELFF.

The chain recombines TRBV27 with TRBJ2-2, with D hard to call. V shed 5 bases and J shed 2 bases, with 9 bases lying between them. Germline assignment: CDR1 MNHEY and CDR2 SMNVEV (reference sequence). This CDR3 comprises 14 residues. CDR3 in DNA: TGTGCCAGCAGTAAAGACACAAACACCGGGGAGCTGTTTTTT. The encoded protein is CASSKDTNTGELFF.

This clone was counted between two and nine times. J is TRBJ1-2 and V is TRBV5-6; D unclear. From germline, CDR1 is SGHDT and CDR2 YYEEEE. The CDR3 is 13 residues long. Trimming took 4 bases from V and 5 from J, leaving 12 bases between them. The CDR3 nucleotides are TGTGCCAGCAGCGGGGTGGGGAATTATGGCTACACCTTC. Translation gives CASSGVGNYGYTF.

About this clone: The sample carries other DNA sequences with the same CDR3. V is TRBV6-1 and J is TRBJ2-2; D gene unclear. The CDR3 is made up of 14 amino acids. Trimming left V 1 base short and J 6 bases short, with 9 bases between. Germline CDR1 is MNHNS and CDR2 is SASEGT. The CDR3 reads CASSEEGRSGELFF. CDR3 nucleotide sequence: TGTGCCAGCAGTGAAGAAGGTAGATCCGGGGAGCTGTTTTTT.

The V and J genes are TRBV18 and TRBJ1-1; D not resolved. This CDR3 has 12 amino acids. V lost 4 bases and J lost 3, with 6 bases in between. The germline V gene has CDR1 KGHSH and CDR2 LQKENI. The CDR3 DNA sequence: TGTGCCAGCTCACGGTATGACACTGAAGCTTTCTTT. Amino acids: CASSRYDTEAFF.

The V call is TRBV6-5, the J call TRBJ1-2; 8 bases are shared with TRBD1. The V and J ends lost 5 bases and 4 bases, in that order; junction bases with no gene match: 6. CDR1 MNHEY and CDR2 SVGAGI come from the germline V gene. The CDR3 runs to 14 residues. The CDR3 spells CASSHPTGGYGYTF. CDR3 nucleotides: TGTGCCAGCAGTCACCCAACAGGGGGCTATGGCTACACCTTC.

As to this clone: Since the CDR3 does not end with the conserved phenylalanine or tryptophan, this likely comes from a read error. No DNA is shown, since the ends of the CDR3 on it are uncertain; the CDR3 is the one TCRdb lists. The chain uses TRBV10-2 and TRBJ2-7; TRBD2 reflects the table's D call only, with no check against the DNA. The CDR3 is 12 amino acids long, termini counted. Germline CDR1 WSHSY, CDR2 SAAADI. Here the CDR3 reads CASSQNYTGGPG.

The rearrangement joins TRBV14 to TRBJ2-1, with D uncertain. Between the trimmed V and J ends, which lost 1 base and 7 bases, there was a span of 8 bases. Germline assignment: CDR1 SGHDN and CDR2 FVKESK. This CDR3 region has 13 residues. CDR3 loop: CASSQGRVNEQFF. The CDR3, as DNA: TGTGCCAGCAGCCAAGGGCGTGTTAATGAGCAGTTCTTC.

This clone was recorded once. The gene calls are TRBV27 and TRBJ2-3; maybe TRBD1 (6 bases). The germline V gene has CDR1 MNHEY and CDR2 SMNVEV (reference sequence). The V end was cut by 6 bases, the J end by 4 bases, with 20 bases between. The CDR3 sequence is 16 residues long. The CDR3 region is CASRSDQGIRPDTQYF. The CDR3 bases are TGTGCCAGCAGATCCGACCAGGGGATACGACCAGATACGCAGTATTTT.

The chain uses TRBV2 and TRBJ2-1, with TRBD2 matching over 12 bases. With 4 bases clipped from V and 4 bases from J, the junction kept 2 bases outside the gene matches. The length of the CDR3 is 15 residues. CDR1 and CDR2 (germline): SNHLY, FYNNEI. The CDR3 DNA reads TGTGCCAGCAGTGTTCTAGCGGGAGGGTACAATGAGCAGTTCTTC. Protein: CASSVLAGGYNEQFF.

CDR3 nucleotide sequence: TGTGCCAGCAGCCCGCGTAGGGGCGTAGAGACCCAGTACTTC. Translating gives CASSPRRGVETQYF. The V and J genes are TRBV7-2 and TRBJ2-5, with D tentatively TRBD1 (5 bases). V dropped 5 bases and J dropped 4 bases, with 14 bases sitting between them. The CDR3 spans 14 residues. The germline CDR1 and CDR2 sequences are SGHTA and FQGNSA.

The CDR3 reads CASSPYRGREDQPQHF. The CDR3 nucleotides are TGTGCCAGCAGCCCTTACAGGGGGCGAGAGGATCAGCCCCAGCATTTT. This chain connects TRBV4-2 to TRBJ1-5, with TRBD1 matching over 9 bases. This CDR3 region has 16 residues. The ends lost 4 bases at V and 5 bases at J; junction bases unmatched: 9. In germline, CDR1 is LGHNA, CDR2 YNFKEQ.

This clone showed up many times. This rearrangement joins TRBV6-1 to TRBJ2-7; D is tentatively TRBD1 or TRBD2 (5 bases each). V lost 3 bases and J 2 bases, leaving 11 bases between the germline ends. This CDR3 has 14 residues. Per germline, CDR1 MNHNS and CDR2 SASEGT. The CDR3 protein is CASSDWDRTYEQYF. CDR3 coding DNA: TGTGCCAGCAGTGATTGGGACCGAACCTACGAGCAGTACTTC.

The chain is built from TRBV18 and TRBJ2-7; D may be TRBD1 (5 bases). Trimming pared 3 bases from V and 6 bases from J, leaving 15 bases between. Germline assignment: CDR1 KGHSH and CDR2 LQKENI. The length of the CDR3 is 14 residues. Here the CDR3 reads CASSPGAGNSEQYF. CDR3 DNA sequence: TGTGCCAGCTCACCTGGGGCAGGGAATAGCGAGCAGTACTTC. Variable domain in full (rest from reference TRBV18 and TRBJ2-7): NAGVMQNPRHLVRRRGQEARLRCSPMKGHSHVYWYRQLPEEGLKFMVYLQKENIIDESGMPKERFSAEFPKEGPSILRIQQVVRGDSAAYFCASSPGAGNSEQYFGPGTRLTVT.